The 27 T cell receptor beta chains reported below all come from one sample, sequenced in a study of T cell responses to AZD1222 COVID-19 vaccine. The method was immunoSEQ multiplex PCR; TCRdb's version includes in-frame clones alone and lacks a portion of them. The top ten clones hold around 1.7% of a sample with roughly 160,000 clones, around nine tenths of them seen once. The sequencing here drew on peripheral blood, taken on day 0 of AZD1222 vaccination. The receptors were sampled from an adult in good health.

In DNA, the CDR3 is TGTGCCAGCCCAGGAACCGACAGGGTTGGCGGGGAGCTGTTTTTT. It encodes CASPGTDRVGGELFF. The chain has TRBV18 and TRBJ2-2, with 7 bases identical to TRBD1. This CDR3 comprises 15 residues. After removal of 8 bases from V and 7 bases from J, the junction contained 13 bases not matched to a gene. The germline V gene has CDR1 KGHSH and CDR2 LQKENI.

The chain has TRBV5-1 and TRBJ2-1; 12 nucleotides line up with TRBD1. The CDR3 totals 15 residues. V was clipped by 4 bases and J by 9 bases; unmatched bases: 8. Germline V gene sequence: CDR1 SGHRS, CDR2 YFSETQ. CDR3 loop: CASSTGTGGSIEQFF. In DNA, the CDR3 is TGCGCCAGCAGCACAGGGACAGGGGGCTCGATTGAGCAGTTCTTC. The full variable domain, completed using reference TRBV5-1 and TRBJ2-1, is KAGVTQTPRYLIKTRGQQVTLSCSPISGHRSVSWYQQTPGQGLQFLFEYFSETQRNKGNFPGRFSGRQFSNSRSEMNVSTLELGDSALYLCASSTGTGGSIEQFFGPGTRLTVL.

The CDR3 coding sequence is TGTGCCAGTAGTCTCCGAAATTCGGGACAGGGGTACGGGGAGCTGTTTTTT. Its protein product is CASSLRNSGQGYGELFF. The genes are TRBV19 and TRBJ2-2, with 10 bases that match TRBD1. CDR3 length: 17 residues. With 5 bases clipped from V and 7 bases from J, the junction kept 13 bases outside the gene matches. Germline V CDR1 and CDR2: LNHDA, SQIVND (reference sequence).

The V gene is TRBV28, the J gene TRBJ1-6; D remains unclear. Germline-derived CDR1 and CDR2 are MDHEN and SYDVKM. The CDR3 loop spans 14 amino acids. Trimming cost V 7 bases and J 7 bases, with 14 bases left between them. The CDR3 spells CASTGPLWNSPLHF. DNA of the CDR3: TGTGCCAGCACTGGACCTCTATGGAATTCACCCCTCCACTTT.

This chain uses TRBV15 with TRBJ1-1; 8 bases map to TRBD1. CDR1 is LNHNV and CDR2 is YYDKDF in the germline V gene (reference sequence). The CDR3 has 17 amino acids. V dropped 5 bases and J dropped 3; count of bases not matched to a gene: 14. The CDR3 loop is CATSSYLGQGGDTEAFF. The DNA for the CDR3 is TGTGCCACCAGCTCTTACCTCGGACAGGGAGGGGACACTGAAGCTTTCTTT. Full variable domain (missing parts from reference TRBV15 and TRBJ1-1): DAMVIQNPRYQVTQFGKPVTLSCSQTLNHNVMYWYQQKSSQAPKLLFHYYDKDFNNEADTPDNFQSRRPNTSFCFLDIRSPGLGDTAMYLCATSSYLGQGGDTEAFFGQGTRLTVV.

The chain employs TRBV6-2 or TRBV6-3 and TRBJ1-5; D remains ambiguous. This CDR3 region has 15 residues. The V and J ends lost 6 bases and 5 bases respectively, with 17 bases between them. Germline V CDR1 and CDR2: MNHEY, SVGEGT. The CDR3 nucleotides are TGTGCCAGCAGGTACCTCGGGTTGTTGGATCAGCCCCAGCATTTT. It translates to CASRYLGLLDQPQHF.

The DNA for the CDR3 is TGTGCCAGCAGCTTAATGGCCGGGAGAGGGGACATTCAGTACTTC. Its protein product is CASSLMAGRGDIQYF. The chain carries TRBV11-2 and TRBJ2-4; D may be TRBD2 (6 bases). In germline, CDR1 is SGHAT, CDR2 FQNNGV. Trimming cost V 2 bases and J 8 bases, with 16 bases left between them. This CDR3 region has 15 residues.

This rearrangement joins TRBV14 to TRBJ1-1, with 10 bases aligning to TRBD1. Trimming took 1 base from V and 4 from J; bases not matched to a gene: 6. The length of the CDR3 is 16 residues. Per the germline V gene, CDR1 is SGHDN and CDR2 is FVKESK. CDR3 nucleotides: TGTGCCAGCAGCCAAGCGGGACAGGGGTCGGCCACTGAAGCTTTCTTT. It is translated as CASSQAGQGSATEAFF. Full variable domain (remainder filled in from reference TRBV14 and TRBJ1-1): EAGVTQFPSHSVIEKGQTVTLRCDPISGHDNLYWYRRVMGKEIKFLLHFVKESKQDESGMPNNRFLAERTGGTYSTLKVQPAELEDSGVYFCASSQAGQGSATEAFFGQGTRLTVV.

This chain links TRBV7-3 with TRBJ2-2, with 7 bases matching TRBD2. Trimming cost V 1 base and J 4 bases; bases outside gene matches: 3. The CDR3 length is 15 residues. Germline V gene sequence: CDR1 SGHTA, CDR2 FQGTGA. CDR3 sequence (DNA): TGTGCCAGCAGCTTAAACCCGGGGGGCACCGGGGAGCTGTTTTTT. This translates into CASSLNPGGTGELFF.

The rearrangement links TRBV9 to TRBJ2-3, with 10 positions matching TRBD2. V shed 3 bases and J 1 base; nucleotides not matched to a gene: 2. This CDR3 region has 15 residues. Germline V lookup: CDR1 SGDLS, CDR2 YYNGEE. CDR3 loop: CASSAGLAGTDTQYF. CDR3 DNA sequence: TGTGCCAGCAGCGCCGGACTAGCGGGCACAGATACGCAGTATTTT.

This chain links TRBV5-4 with TRBJ2-1, with TRBD2 identical over 8 bases. Germline V CDR1 and CDR2: SGHNT, YYREEE (reference sequence). This CDR3 comprises 16 residues. The V and J ends lost 0 bases and 5 bases, in that order; junction bases with no gene match: 7. CDR3 loop: CASSLGGAGAHNEQFF. The CDR3 bases are TGTGCCAGCAGCTTGGGGGGAGCGGGGGCCCACAATGAGCAGTTCTTC.

The chain is built from TRBV5-1 and TRBJ2-2; 12 bases line up with TRBD1. The V and J ends lost 1 base and 5 bases, in that order; junction bases with no gene match: 9. Germline CDR1 is SGHRS and CDR2 is YFSETQ. The CDR3 is 18 residues long. CDR3 protein: CASSLFGTGGVKTGELFF. For the CDR3, the DNA is TGCGCCAGCAGCTTGTTCGGGACAGGGGGCGTAAAAACCGGGGAGCTGTTTTTT.

CDR3 protein: CSALGEETQYF. As DNA, the CDR3 is TGCAGCGCCCTAGGTGAAGAGACCCAGTACTTC. The chain couples TRBV29-1 to TRBJ2-5; the D is unclear. Germline lookup yields CDR1 SQVTM and CDR2 ANQGSEA. Trimming removed 7 bases at V and 3 bases at J, with 9 bases between. This CDR3 spans 11 amino acids.

V usage is TRBV6-1 and J usage is TRBJ1-2; D perhaps matches TRBD1 (6 bases). This CDR3 contains 14 residues. CDR1 is MNHNS and CDR2 is SASEGT in the germline V gene. Deletions cut 0 bases from V and 8 bases from J, with 13 bases between. CDR3 DNA sequence: TGTGCCAGCAGTGAAGCGCTTCAGGGGCAGGGCTACACCTTC. Its protein is CASSEALQGQGYTF.

The chain carries TRBV5-4 and TRBJ2-1, with D unclear. This CDR3 comprises 15 residues. The germline V gene has CDR1 SGHNT and CDR2 YYREEE (reference sequence). Trimming left V 6 bases short and J 3 bases short, with 16 bases between. The CDR3: CASTPAGGVYNEQFF. The CDR3 coding sequence is TGTGCCAGCACCCCTGCTGGTGGGGTCTACAATGAGCAGTTCTTC.

This rearrangement joins TRBV18 to TRBJ1-5; 7 bases map to TRBD1. This CDR3 is built from 13 residues. Germline V gene lookup returns CDR1 KGHSH and CDR2 LQKENI. Trimming took 2 bases from V and 7 from J; bases not matched to a gene: 2. CDR3 DNA sequence: TGTGCCAGCTCACCAGACAGGGAACAGCCCCAGCATTTT. Translation gives CASSPDREQPQHF.

The rearrangement uses TRBV6-5 and TRBJ1-2; 8 bases fit TRBD1. From germline, CDR1 is MNHEY and CDR2 SVGAGI. The CDR3 sequence is 14 residues long. V shed 8 bases and J 4 bases; nucleotides not matched to a gene: 9. As DNA, the CDR3 is TGTGCCAGCGGGGCGGGGCAGGGGGCCTATGGCTACACCTTC. Translated, it gives CASGAGQGAYGYTF.

V usage is TRBV7-2 and J usage is TRBJ1-1, with 8 bases aligning to TRBD1. This CDR3 has 16 amino acids. The germline gives CDR1 SGHTA, CDR2 FQGNSA. Unmatched junction bases numbered 12, after V lost 5 bases and J lost 4 bases. Written as DNA, the CDR3 is TGTGCCAGCAGCCAGGACAGGGCTAGGTACGGCACTGAAGCTTTCTTT. Amino acid sequence: CASSQDRARYGTEAFF.

The chain joins TRBV21-1 to TRBJ1-4; TRBD1, the D gene given by the table, was not confirmed from the DNA. TRBV21-1 is flagged as a pseudogene. This CDR3 comprises 16 residues. This CDR3 is CASSKSGDRGRGKLFF. The CDR3 DNA follows: TGTGCCAGCAGCAAATCCGGGGACAGGGGGCGAGGAAAACTGTTTTTT.

The V gene is TRBV6-5, the J gene TRBJ1-4; 12 bases map to TRBD1. The CDR3 covers 13 residues. V lost 7 bases and J lost 16; bases outside the gene matches: 10. CDR1 MNHEY and CDR2 SVGAGI come from the germline V gene. This chain's CDR3 is CASTGTGGPERFF. CDR3 DNA sequence: TGTGCCAGCACCGGGACAGGGGGCCCTGAGAGGTTTTTT.

V and J are TRBV6-2 or TRBV6-3 and TRBJ2-7; 7 bases align to TRBD2. After removal of 0 bases from V and 3 bases from J, the junction contained 11 bases not matched to a gene. The CDR3 has 17 amino acids. CDR1 and CDR2 from the germline V gene are MNHEY and SVGEGT. CDR3 nucleotide sequence: TGTGCCAGCAGTTACTCGCTGTCGGGAGGACCTGGCTACGAGCAGTACTTC. Encoded protein: CASSYSLSGGPGYEQYF.

This chain joins TRBV6-5 and TRBJ2-7; 10 nucleotides align to TRBD2. V was pared by 1 base and J by 4 bases, with 7 bases of the junction left unmatched. Germline values: CDR1 MNHEY, CDR2 SVGAGI. The CDR3 extends over 16 amino acids. Here the CDR3 reads CASSYFPLAGIYEQYF. The CDR3 DNA reads as TGTGCCAGCAGTTACTTCCCACTAGCGGGAATTTACGAGCAGTACTTC.

Concerning this clone: At the DNA level, this CDR3 is encoded by other sequences in the same sample as well. The genes are TRBV7-9 and TRBJ2-1; 9 bases line up with TRBD2. The CDR3 has 15 amino acids. After removal of 5 bases from V and 2 bases from J, the junction contained 4 bases not matched to a gene. Germline lookup yields CDR1 SEHNR and CDR2 FQNEAQ (reference sequence). The CDR3 nucleotides are TGTGCCAGCAGCGCGCGGGAGGGCCCCTACAATGAGCAGTTCTTC. Amino acids: CASSAREGPYNEQFF. The entire variable domain, with the rest obtained from reference TRBV7-9 and TRBJ2-1, is as follows: DTGVSQNPRHKITKRGQNVTFRCDPISEHNRLYWYRQTLGQGPEFLTYFQNEAQLEKSRLLSDRFSAERPKGSFSTLEIQRTEQGDSAMYLCASSAREGPYNEQFFGPGTRLTVL.

The chain joins TRBV19 to TRBJ2-3, with D uncertain. The CDR3 runs to 14 residues. Germline V gene data show CDR1 as LNHDA and CDR2 as SQIVND (reference sequence). V gave up 4 bases and J gave up 6 bases, with 14 bases separating them. The chain's CDR3 is CASSTSPMVDTQYF. The CDR3 nucleotides are TGTGCCAGTAGTACCTCTCCTATGGTCGATACGCAGTATTTT.

The chain links TRBV7-8 to TRBJ1-6, with D unresolved. The germline CDR1 and CDR2 sequences are SGHVS and FQNEAQ. The CDR3 runs 15 residues. V lost 5 bases to trimming and J lost 3 bases, with 11 bases between them. The CDR3 nucleotides read TGTGCCAGCAGCCCGCAGACCCACTATAATTCACCCCTCCACTTT. Translated: CASSPQTHYNSPLHF.

The chain is built from TRBV20-1 and TRBJ2-7, with D unresolved. Trimming removed 3 bases from V and 2 bases from J, with 5 bases in between. The CDR3 has 11 amino acids. Germline V gene sequence: CDR1 DFQATT, CDR2 SNEGSKA (reference sequence). The CDR3 region has the DNA TGCAGTGCTAGTAACGCCTACGAGCAGTACTTC. Translated: CSASNAYEQYF.

The chain carries TRBV25-1 and TRBJ1-2; D ambiguous. Germline V gene data show CDR1 as MGHDK and CDR2 as SYGVNS. Trimming left V 4 bases short and J 5 bases short, with 14 bases between. The CDR3 has 14 residues. The CDR3: CASSGPRAGYGYTF. The CDR3 DNA is TGTGCCAGCAGTGGGCCCCGGGCCGGATATGGCTACACCTTC.